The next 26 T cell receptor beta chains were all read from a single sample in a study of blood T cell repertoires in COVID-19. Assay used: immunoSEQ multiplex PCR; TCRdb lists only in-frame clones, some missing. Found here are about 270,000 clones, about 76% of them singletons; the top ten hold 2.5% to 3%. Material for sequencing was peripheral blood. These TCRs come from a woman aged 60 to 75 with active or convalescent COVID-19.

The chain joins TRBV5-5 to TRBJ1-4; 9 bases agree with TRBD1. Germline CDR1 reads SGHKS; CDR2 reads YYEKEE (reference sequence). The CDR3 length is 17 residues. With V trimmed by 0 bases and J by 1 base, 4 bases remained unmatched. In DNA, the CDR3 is TGTGCCAGCAGCTTGGTCCCGGGACAGGGAACTAATGAAAAACTGTTTTTT. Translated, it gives CASSLVPGQGTNEKLFF.

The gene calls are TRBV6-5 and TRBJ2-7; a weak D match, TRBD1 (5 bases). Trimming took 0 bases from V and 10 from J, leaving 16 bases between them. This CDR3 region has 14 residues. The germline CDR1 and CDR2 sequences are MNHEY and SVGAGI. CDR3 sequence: CASSYSRFSTAQYF. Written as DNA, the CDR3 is TGTGCCAGCAGTTACTCGAGGTTTTCGACAGCACAGTACTTC.

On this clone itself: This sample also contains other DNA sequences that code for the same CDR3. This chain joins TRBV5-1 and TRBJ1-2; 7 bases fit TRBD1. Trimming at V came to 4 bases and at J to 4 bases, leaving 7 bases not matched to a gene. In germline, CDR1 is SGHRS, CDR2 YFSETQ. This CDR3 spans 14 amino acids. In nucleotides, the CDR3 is TGCGCCAGCAGCAGTACCTCAGGGGGCTATGGCTACACCTTC. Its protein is CASSSTSGGYGYTF. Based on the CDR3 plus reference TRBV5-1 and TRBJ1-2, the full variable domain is KAGVTQTPRYLIKTRGQQVTLSCSPISGHRSVSWYQQTPGQGLQFLFEYFSETQRNKGNFPGRFSGRQFSNSRSEMNVSTLELGDSALYLCASSSTSGGYGYTFGSGTRLTVV.

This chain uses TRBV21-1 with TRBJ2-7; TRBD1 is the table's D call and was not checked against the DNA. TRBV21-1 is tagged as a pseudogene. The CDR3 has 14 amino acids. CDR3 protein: CASSRDISSYEQYF. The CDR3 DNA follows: TGTGCCAGCAGCAGGGACATTAGCTCCTACGAGCAGTACTTC.

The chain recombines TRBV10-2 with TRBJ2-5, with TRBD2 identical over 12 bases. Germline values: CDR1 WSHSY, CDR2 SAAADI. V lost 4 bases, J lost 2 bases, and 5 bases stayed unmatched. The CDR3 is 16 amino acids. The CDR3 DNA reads TGCGCCAGCAGTGCCCCACTAGCGGGGGGTCAAGAGACCCAGTACTTC. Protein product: CASSAPLAGGQETQYF.

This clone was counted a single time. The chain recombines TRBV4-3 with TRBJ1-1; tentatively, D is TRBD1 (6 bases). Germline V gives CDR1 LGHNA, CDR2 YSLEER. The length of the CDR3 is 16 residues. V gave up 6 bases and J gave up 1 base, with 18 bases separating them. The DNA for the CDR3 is TGCGCCAGCAGTTCGGACAGAGTCGGGCGGAACACTGAAGCTTTCTTT. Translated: CASSSDRVGRNTEAFF.

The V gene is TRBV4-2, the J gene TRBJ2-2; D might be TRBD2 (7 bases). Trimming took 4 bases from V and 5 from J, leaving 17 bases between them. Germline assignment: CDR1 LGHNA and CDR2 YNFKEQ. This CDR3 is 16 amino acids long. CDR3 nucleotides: TGTGCCAGCAGCCCAGGGGCGGGAGCCACAACCGGGGAGCTGTTTTTT. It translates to CASSPGAGATTGELFF.

The DNA of the CDR3 is TGCGCCAGCAAAGACAGGACAGGGGACAGCTATGGCTACACCTTC. As protein: CASKDRTGDSYGYTF. The chain joins TRBV5-1 to TRBJ1-2; 9 bases fit TRBD1. Germline assignment: CDR1 SGHRS and CDR2 YFSETQ. The CDR3 is 15 residues long. V lost 6 bases, J lost 4 bases, and 10 bases stayed unmatched.

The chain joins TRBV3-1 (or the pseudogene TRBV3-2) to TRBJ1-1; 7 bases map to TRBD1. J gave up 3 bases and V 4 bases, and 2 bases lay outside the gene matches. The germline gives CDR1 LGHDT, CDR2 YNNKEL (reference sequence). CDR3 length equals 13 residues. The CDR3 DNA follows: TGTGCCAGCAGCCCGACAGGGCACACTGAAGCTTTCTTT. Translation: CASSPTGHTEAFF.

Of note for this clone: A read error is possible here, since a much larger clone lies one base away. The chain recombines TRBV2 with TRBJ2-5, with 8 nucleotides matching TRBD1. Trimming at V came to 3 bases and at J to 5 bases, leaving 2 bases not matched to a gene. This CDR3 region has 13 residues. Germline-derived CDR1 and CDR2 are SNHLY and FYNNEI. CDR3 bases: TGTGCCAGCAGTGACAGGGGGCGGGAGACCCAGTACTTC. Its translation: CASSDRGRETQYF.

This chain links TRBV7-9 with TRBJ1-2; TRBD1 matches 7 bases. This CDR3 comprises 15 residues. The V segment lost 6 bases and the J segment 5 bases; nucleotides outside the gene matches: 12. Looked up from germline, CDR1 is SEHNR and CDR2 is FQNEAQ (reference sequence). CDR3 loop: CASRGRQGGRYGYTF. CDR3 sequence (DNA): TGTGCCAGCAGAGGGAGACAGGGCGGGAGGTATGGCTACACCTTC. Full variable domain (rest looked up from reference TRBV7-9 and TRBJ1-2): DTGVSQNPRHKITKRGQNVTFRCDPISEHNRLYWYRQTLGQGPEFLTYFQNEAQLEKSRLLSDRFSAERPKGSFSTLEIQRTEQGDSAMYLCASRGRQGGRYGYTFGSGTRLTVV.

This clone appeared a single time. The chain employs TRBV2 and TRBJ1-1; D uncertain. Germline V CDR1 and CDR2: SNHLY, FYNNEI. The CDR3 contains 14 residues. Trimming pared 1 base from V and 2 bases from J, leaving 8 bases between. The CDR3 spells CASSEGQTNTEAFF. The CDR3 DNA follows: TGTGCCAGCAGTGAAGGGCAGACAAACACTGAAGCTTTCTTT. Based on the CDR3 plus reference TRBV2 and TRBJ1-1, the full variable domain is EPEVTQTPSHQVTQMGQEVILRCVPISNHLYFYWYRQILGQKVEFLVSFYNNEISEKSEIFDDQFSVERPDGSNFTLKIRSTKLEDSAMYFCASSEGQTNTEAFFGQGTRLTVV.

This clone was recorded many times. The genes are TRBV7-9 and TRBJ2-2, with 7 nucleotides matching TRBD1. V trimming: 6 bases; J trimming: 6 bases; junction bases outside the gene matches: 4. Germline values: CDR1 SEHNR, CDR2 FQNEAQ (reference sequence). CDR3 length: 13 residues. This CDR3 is CASSRTGAGELFF. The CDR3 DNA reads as TGTGCCAGCAGTCGTACAGGGGCCGGGGAGCTGTTTTTT. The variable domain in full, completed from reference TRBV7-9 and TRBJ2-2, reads DTGVSQNPRHKITKRGQNVTFRCDPISEHNRLYWYRQTLGQGPEFLTYFQNEAQLEKSRLLSDRFSAERPKGSFSTLEIQRTEQGDSAMYLCASSRTGAGELFFGEGSRLTVL.

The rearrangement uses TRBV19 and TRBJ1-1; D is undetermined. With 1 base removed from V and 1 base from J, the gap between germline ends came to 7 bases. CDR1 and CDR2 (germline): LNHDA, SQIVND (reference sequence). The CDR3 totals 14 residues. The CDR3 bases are TGTGCCAGTAGTATAGTTGTCGGGAACACTGAAGCTTTCTTT. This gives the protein CASSIVVGNTEAFF.

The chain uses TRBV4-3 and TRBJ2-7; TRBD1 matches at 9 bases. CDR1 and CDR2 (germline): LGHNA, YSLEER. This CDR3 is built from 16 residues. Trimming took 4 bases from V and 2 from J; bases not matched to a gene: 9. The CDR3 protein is CASSLSEGQGPYEQYF. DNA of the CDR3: TGCGCCAGCAGCCTGAGCGAGGGACAGGGTCCCTACGAGCAGTACTTC.

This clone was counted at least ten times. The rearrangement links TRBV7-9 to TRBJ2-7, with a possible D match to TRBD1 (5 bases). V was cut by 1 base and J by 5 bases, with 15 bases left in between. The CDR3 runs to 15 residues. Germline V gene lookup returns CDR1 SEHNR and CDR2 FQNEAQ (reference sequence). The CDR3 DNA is TGTGCCAGCAGCTTAGGGCTGGCAGGGTCGAACGAGCAGTACTTC. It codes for CASSLGLAGSNEQYF.

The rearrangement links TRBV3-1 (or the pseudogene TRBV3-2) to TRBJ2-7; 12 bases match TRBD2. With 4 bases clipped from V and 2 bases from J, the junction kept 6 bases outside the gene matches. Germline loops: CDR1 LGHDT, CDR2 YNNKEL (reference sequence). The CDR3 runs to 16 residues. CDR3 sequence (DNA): TGTGCCAGCAGCCTTTCTAGCGGGGGGGGGACCTACGAGCAGTACTTC. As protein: CASSLSSGGGTYEQYF.

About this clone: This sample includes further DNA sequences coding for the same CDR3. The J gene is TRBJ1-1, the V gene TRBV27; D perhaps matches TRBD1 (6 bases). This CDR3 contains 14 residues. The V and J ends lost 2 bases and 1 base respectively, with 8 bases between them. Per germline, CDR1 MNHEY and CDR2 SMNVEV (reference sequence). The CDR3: CASSLRGGNTEAFF. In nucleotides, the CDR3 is TGTGCCAGCAGTTTAAGGGGGGGGAACACTGAAGCTTTCTTT.

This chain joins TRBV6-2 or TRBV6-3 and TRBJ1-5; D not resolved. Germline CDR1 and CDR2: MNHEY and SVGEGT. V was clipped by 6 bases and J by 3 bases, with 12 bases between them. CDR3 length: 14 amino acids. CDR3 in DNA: TGTGCCAGCAGCCAAATGCGGGTCAATCAGCCCCAGCATTTT. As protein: CASSQMRVNQPQHF.

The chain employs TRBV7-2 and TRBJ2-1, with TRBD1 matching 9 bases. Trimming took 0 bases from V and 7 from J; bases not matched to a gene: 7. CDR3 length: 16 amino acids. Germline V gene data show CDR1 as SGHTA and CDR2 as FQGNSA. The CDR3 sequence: CASSLAAGQGRNEQFF. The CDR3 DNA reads TGTGCCAGCAGCTTAGCTGCTGGACAGGGGAGGAATGAGCAGTTCTTC.

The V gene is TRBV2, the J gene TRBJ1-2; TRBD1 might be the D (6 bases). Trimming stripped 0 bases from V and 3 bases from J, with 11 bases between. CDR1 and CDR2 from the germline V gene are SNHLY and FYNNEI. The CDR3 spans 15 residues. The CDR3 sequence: CASSEATGMHYGYTF. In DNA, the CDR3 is TGTGCCAGCAGTGAAGCTACAGGGATGCACTATGGCTACACCTTC. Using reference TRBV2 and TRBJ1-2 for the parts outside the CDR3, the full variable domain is EPEVTQTPSHQVTQMGQEVILRCVPISNHLYFYWYRQILGQKVEFLVSFYNNEISEKSEIFDDQFSVERPDGSNFTLKIRSTKLEDSAMYFCASSEATGMHYGYTFGSGTRLTVV.

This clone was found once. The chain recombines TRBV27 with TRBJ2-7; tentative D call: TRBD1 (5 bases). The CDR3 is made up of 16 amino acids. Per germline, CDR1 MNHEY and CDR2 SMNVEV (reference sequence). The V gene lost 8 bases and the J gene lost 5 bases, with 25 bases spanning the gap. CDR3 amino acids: CASAPKRLGRVNEQYF. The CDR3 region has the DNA TGTGCCAGCGCCCCGAAACGCCTGGGCAGGGTTAACGAGCAGTACTTC.

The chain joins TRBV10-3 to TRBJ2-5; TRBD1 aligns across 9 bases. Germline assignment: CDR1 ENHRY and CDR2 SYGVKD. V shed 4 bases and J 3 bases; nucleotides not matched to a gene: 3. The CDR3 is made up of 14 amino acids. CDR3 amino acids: CAISGTGAEETQYF. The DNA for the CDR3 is TGTGCCATCAGTGGGACAGGGGCCGAAGAGACCCAGTACTTC.

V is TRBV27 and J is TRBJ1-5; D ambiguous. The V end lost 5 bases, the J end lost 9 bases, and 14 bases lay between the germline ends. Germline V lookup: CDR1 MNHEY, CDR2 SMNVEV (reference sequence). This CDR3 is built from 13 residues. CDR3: CASSPHLGGPQHF. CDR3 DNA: TGTGCCAGCAGTCCCCATCTAGGCGGGCCCCAGCATTTT.

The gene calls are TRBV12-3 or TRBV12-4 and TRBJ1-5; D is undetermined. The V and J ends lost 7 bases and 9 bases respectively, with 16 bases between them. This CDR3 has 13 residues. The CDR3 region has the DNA TGTGCCAGCACTATCCCAGGTATTCGGCCCCAGCATTTT. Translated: CASTIPGIRPQHF.

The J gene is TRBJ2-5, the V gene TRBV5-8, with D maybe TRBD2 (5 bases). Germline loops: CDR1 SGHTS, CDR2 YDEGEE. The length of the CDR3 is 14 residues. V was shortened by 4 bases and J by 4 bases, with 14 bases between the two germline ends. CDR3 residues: CASSRGFAPETQYF. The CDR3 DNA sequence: TGTGCCAGCAGCAGAGGGTTTGCGCCAGAGACCCAGTACTTC. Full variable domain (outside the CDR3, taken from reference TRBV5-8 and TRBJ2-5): EAGVTQSPTHLIKTRGQQATLRCSPISGHTSVYWYQQALGLGLQFLLWYDEGEERNRGNFPPRFSGRQFPNYSSELNVNALELEDSALYLCASSRGFAPETQYFGPGTRLLVL.